This T cell receptor beta chain was documented in a study of Tregs in tolerant kidney transplant recipients. Clones were sequenced by immunoSEQ multiplex PCR, and TCRdb holds only the in-frame ones, with some missing. This table has roughly 66,000 clones, roughly 92% appearing once. Unstimulated regulatory T cells (CD4+CD25+CD127-), CD4+CD25- non-regulatory cells, CD4 and CD8 cells were FACS-sorted from thawed PBMCs. Germline CDR1 is LNHNV and CDR2 is YYDKDF (reference sequence). Trimming pared 8 bases from V and 0 bases from J, leaving 8 bases between. The CDR3 totals 13 residues. The chain has TRBV15 and TRBJ2-1; TRBD1 is a possible D gene (5 bases). The receptor's source is a human donor who received a combined kidney and bone marrow transplant. Sequences were derived from CD8+ T cells from blood, sampled before the transplant. The CDR3 bases are TGTGCCACCTCCAGGGTCTCCTACAATGAGCAGTTCTTC. It translates to CATSRVSYNEQFF.